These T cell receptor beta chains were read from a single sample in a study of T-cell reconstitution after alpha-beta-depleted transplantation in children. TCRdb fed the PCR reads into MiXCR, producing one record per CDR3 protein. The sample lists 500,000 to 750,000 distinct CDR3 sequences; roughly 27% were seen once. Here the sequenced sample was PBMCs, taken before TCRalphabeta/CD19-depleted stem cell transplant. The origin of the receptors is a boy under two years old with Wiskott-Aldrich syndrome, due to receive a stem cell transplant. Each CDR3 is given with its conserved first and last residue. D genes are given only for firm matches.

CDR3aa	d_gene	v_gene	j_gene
CASRTGARNQPQHF	NA	TRBV6-2/TRBV6-3	TRBJ1-5
CSAIPLAGTYEQYF	TRBD2	TRBV20-1	TRBJ2-7
CASSLEGMETQYF	NA	TRBV5-1	TRBJ2-5
CASSFDGLAGYTF	NA	TRBV27	TRBJ1-2
CASSFLGSGELFF	NA	TRBV12-3/TRBV12-4	TRBJ2-2
CASSDRGWGNEQYF	TRBD1	TRBV12-3/TRBV12-4	TRBJ2-7
CASSLPGVCTDTQYF	NA	TRBV12-3/TRBV12-4	TRBJ2-3
CASSGGSGRSGTGELFF	TRBD2	TRBV10-1	TRBJ2-2
CASSLVSGLGTYNEQFF	NA	TRBV12-3/TRBV12-4	TRBJ2-1
CASSLDQRGVDTEAFF	NA	TRBV19	TRBJ1-1
CASSDPGGNTEAFF	NA	TRBV25-1	TRBJ1-1
CASSPLQGGGETQYF	NA	TRBV27	TRBJ2-5
CATRAGGSTGELFF	TRBD1	TRBV24-1	TRBJ2-2
CASSLELGSYYEQYF	NA	TRBV5-1	TRBJ2-7
CASRPRTPPALTGELFF	NA	TRBV7-2	TRBJ2-2
CASTQRGSSYEQYF	NA	TRBV11-2	TRBJ2-7
CASSSELLGGGGNIQYF	NA	TRBV7-8	TRBJ2-4
CASSPLTSYEQFF	NA	TRBV12-3/TRBV12-4	TRBJ2-1
CSARVSQGQYGYTF	NA	TRBV20-1	TRBJ1-2
CASQTGVGNQPQHF	TRBD1	TRBV6-1	TRBJ1-5
CASSVPVTQYF	NA	TRBV6-1	TRBJ2-5
CAAAQVNTGELFF	NA	TRBV6-1	TRBJ2-2
CASSFKDGPQAFF	NA	TRBV5-1	TRBJ1-1
CASSPHRAYGELFF	NA	TRBV6-1	TRBJ2-2
CASSLGTVSHQPQHF	TRBD1	TRBV12-3/TRBV12-4	TRBJ1-5
CASSNEIAGGDTQYF	TRBD2	TRBV7-2	TRBJ2-5
CASSLDDYEQYF	NA	TRBV5-1	TRBJ2-7
CASRGGEAKNIQYF	NA	TRBV5-1	TRBJ2-4